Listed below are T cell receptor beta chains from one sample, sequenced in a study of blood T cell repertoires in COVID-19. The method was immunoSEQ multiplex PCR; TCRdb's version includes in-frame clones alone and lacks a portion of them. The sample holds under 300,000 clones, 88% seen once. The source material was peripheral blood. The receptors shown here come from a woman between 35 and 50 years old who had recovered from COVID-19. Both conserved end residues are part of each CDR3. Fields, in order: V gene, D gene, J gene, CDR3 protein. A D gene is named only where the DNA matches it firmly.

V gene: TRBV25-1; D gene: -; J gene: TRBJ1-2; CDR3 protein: CASSEGGANYGYTF
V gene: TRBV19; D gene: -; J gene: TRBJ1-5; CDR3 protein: CASSIARGGPQHF
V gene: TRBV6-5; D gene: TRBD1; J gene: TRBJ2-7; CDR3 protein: CASSYSGQGTYEQYF
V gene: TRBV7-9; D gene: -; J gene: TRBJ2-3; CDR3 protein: CASSPEPYGQYF
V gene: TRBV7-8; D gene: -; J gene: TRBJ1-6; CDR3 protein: CASSLAGVGSPLHF
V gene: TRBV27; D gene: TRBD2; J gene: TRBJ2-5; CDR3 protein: CASSLGTSGSWETQYF
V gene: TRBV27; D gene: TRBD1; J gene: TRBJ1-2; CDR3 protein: CASSLSRQGNYGYTF
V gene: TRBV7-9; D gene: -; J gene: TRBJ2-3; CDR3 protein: CASSARGTDTQYF
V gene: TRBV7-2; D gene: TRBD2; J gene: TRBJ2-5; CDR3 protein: CATHGLAGVETQYF
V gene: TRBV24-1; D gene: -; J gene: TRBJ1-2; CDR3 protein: CATSETRYGYTF
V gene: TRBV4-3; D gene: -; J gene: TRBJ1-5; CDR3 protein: CASSQDWFGDNQPQHF
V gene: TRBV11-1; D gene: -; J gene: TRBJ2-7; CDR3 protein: CASSPRWAGVDEQYF
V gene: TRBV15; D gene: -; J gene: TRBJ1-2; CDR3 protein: CATSRDTKPGSTNYGYTF
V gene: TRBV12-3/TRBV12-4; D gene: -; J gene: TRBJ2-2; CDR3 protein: CASRDRGTGELFF
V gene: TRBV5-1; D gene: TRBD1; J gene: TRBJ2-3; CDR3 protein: CASSTRTGLSTDTQYF
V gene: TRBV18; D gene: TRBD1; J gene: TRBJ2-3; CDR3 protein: CASSPRPGGAGTDTQYF
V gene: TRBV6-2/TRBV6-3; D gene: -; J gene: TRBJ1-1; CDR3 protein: CASSPTNRLRAEAFF
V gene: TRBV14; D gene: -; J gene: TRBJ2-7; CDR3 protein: CASSHNTLGEQYF
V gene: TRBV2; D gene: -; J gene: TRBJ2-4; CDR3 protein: CASREGLAKNIQYF
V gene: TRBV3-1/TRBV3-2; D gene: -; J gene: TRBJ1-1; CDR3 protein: CASSQMGSAARGEAFF
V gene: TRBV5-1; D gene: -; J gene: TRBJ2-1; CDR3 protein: CASTPVVGRDSYNEQFF
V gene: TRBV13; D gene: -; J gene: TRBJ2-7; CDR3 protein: CASRHNQFHEQYF
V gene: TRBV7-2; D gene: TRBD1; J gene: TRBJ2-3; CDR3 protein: CASSPKGARRPDTQYF
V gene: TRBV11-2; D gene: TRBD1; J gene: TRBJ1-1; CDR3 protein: CASSLGRTGGRTEAFF
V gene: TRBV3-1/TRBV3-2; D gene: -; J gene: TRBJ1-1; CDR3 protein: CASSQDRLRGAFF
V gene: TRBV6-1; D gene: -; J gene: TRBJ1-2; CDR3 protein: CASSEVAVGGYTF
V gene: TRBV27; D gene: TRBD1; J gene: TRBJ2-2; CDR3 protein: CASSSAGGTGELFF
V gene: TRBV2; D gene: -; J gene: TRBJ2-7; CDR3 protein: CASIQTLSLYEQYF
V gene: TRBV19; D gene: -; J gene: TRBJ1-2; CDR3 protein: CASSILPGGANYGYTF
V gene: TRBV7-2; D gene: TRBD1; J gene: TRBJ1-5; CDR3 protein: CASSLGVPTGLYQPQHF
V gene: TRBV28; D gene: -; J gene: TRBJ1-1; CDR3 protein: CASPGGAGNTEAFF
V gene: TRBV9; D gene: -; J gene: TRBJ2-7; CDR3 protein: CASSVGRGARVYEQYF
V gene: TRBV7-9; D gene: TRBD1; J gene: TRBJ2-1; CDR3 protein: CASSSTGGAVNEQFF
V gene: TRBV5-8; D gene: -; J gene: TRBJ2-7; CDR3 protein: CASSPRTRGYEQYF
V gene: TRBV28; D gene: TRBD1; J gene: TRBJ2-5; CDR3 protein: CASSLSVVGTGVPDF
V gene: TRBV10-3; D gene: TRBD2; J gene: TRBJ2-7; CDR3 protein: CATGGIGPGFEEQYF
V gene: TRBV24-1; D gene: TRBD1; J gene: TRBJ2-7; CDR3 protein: CATSGTGASYEQYF
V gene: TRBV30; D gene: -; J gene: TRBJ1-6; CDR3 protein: CAWRPGNSPLHF
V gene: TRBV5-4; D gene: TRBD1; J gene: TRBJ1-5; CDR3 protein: CASSFGGQGRNQPQHF
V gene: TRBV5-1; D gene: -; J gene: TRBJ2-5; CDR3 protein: CASSGSGEETQYF
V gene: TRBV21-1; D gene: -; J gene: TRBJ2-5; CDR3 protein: CASSKVGKGLAGGPGETQYF
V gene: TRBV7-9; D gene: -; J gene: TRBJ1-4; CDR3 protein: CAIPQGRNEKLFF
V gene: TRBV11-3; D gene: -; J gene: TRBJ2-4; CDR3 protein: CASSTTKTSTNIQYF
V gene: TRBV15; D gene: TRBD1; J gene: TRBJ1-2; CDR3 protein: CATRGQGVGYGYTF
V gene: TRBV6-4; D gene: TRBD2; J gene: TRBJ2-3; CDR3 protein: CASSDSRLAQSTDTQYF
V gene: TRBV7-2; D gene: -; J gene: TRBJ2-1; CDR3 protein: CASSLDSFPRGDEQFF